Listed here is a single T cell receptor (beta chain). Its antigen remains unknown. With sequencing, the targeted depth ranged from 1 in 200,000 to 1 in 1 million T cells. The method was immunoSEQ multiplex PCR; TCRdb's version includes in-frame clones alone and lacks a portion of them. The sample lists some 92,000 clones, approximately 77% seen once, with around 23% in the top ten. These data originate in a study of cytotoxic CD8 clonotypes in ibrutinib-treated CLL. Study-wide background: When averaged across all of the samples, the counts came to 255,043 productive templates and 90,000 to 95,000 productive rearrangements.

Whole-study results and caveats: Samples were collected at differing times from sustained-remission and progressing patients.

Sequenced material: PBMCs, taken after 24 months of ibrutinib treatment. The sequence was obtained from a human donor with chronic lymphocytic leukemia.

The CDR3 DNA is TGCGCCAGCATAGGGGCCTACGAGCAGTACTTC. Translated, it gives CASIGAYEQYF. This chain connects TRBV10-2 to TRBJ2-7; D may be TRBD1 (5 bases). Germline assignment: CDR1 WSHSY and CDR2 SAAADI. The CDR3 has 11 residues. Trimming removed 7 bases from V and 2 bases from J, with 6 bases in between.